This passage covers 23 T cell receptor beta chains from one sample sequenced in a study of identical twins. TCRdb re-called the 5' RACE reads with MiXCR, one entry per CDR3 protein. Of about 340,000 distinct CDR3 sequences listed, around 12% are singletons. These data were also filed under a second study, of yellow fever vaccine responses in identical twins.

The sample comprised CD8+ T cells sorted from blood. The origin of the receptors is a young woman in good health.

A few counts support this clonotype. V gene TRBV20-1 combines with J gene TRBJ1-1; D remains unclear. V was pared by 6 bases and J by 1 base, with 9 bases between. This CDR3 comprises 12 residues. From germline, CDR1 is DFQATT and CDR2 SNEGSKA (reference sequence). The CDR3 is CSALPGNTEAFF. The CDR3 DNA follows: TGCAGTGCCCTACCCGGGAACACTGAAGCTTTCTTT.

This clonotype was observed at least ten times. The chain is built from TRBV5-1 and TRBJ2-2; 8 bases fit TRBD2. The germline CDR1 and CDR2 sequences are SGHRS and YFSETQ. The CDR3 consists of 16 residues. V lost 3 bases, J lost 2 bases, and 6 bases stayed unmatched. CDR3 region: CASSSLAGFNTGELFF. CDR3 DNA: TGCGCCAGCAGCTCCTTAGCGGGATTTAACACCGGGGAGCTGTTTTTT.

This clonotype appeared a few times. The chain couples TRBV15 to TRBJ2-7; 7 positions match TRBD1. The CDR3 loop spans 13 amino acids. With 1 base clipped from V and 7 bases from J, the junction kept 4 bases outside the gene matches. Germline V gene lookup returns CDR1 LNHNV and CDR2 YYDKDF (reference sequence). The CDR3 spells CATSRGGGGEQYF. CDR3 nucleotide sequence: TGTGCCACCAGCAGAGGAGGGGGCGGTGAGCAGTACTTC.

This clonotype came up many times. The rearrangement links TRBV3-1 to TRBJ1-2; D uncertain. The V and J ends lost 4 bases and 8 bases respectively, with 17 bases between them. This CDR3 has 14 amino acids. Germline CDR1 LGHDT, CDR2 YNNKEL (reference sequence). Here the CDR3 reads CASSPHGLAGGYTF. The DNA of the CDR3 is TGTGCCAGCAGCCCCCACGGACTCGCGGGGGGCTACACCTTC.

In this sample, this clonotype turned up many times. The chain links TRBV15 to TRBJ2-1, with D possibly matching TRBD2 (6 bases). CDR1 and CDR2 (germline): LNHNV, YYDKDF (reference sequence). The V end lost 0 bases, the J end lost 5 bases, and 17 bases lay between the germline ends. This CDR3 comprises 17 residues. The CDR3 is CATSRELGLAWNNEQFF. For the CDR3, the DNA is TGTGCCACCAGCAGAGAGTTGGGGCTAGCGTGGAACAATGAGCAGTTCTTC.

The chain is built from TRBV27 and TRBJ2-1; 12 nucleotides line up with TRBD2. The CDR3 covers 16 residues. V dropped 5 bases and J dropped 7; count of bases not matched to a gene: 9. Germline loops: CDR1 MNHEY, CDR2 SMNVEV (reference sequence). As DNA, the CDR3 is TGTGCCAGCAGTCCACGGACTAGCGGGGTTCGGAATGAGCAGTTCTTC. The encoded protein is CASSPRTSGVRNEQFF.

The chain carries TRBV12-3 or TRBV12-4 and TRBJ1-6; D is uncertain. The CDR3 spans 15 residues. V was cut by 6 bases and J by 3 bases, with 12 bases left in between. The CDR3 coding sequence is TGTGCCAGCAGCCCGTCCCATGACTATAATTCACCCCTCCACTTT. Translation: CASSPSHDYNSPLHF.

The chain recombines TRBV5-1 with TRBJ2-1; D is unresolved. Trimming removed 0 bases from V and 0 bases from J, with 13 bases in between. Per germline, CDR1 SGHRS and CDR2 YFSETQ. CDR3 size: 17 residues. Written as DNA, the CDR3 is TGCGCCAGCAGCTTGGCCCTTGAGAGGTACTCCTACAATGAGCAGTTCTTC. It yields the protein CASSLALERYSYNEQFF.

This clonotype has a count of ten or more. V is TRBV9 and J is TRBJ2-1, with 10 bases identical to TRBD2. The CDR3 contains 15 residues. Germline CDR1 is SGDLS and CDR2 is YYNGEE. V lost 4 bases to trimming and J lost 8 bases; unmatched junction nucleotides: 9. CDR3: CASSPSGSDRDEQFF. The CDR3 DNA sequence: TGTGCCAGCAGCCCTAGCGGGAGTGATCGGGATGAGCAGTTCTTC. Based on the CDR3 plus reference TRBV9 and TRBJ2-1, the full variable domain is DSGVTQTPKHLITATGQRVTLRCSPRSGDLSVYWYQQSLDQGLQFLIQYYNGEERAKGNILERFSAQQFPDLHSELNLSSLELGDSALYFCASSPSGSDRDEQFFGPGTRLTVL.

This clonotype was recorded a few times. The chain links TRBV7-8 to TRBJ2-1, with D possibly matching TRBD1 (6 bases). V lost 5 bases to trimming and J lost 2 bases, with 13 bases between them. There are 15 residues in the CDR3. From germline, CDR1 is SGHVS and CDR2 FQNEAQ. CDR3 loop: CASSIGGLAYNEQFF. The DNA of the CDR3 is TGTGCCAGCAGCATAGGGGGTCTAGCCTACAATGAGCAGTTCTTC.

The chain employs TRBV13 and TRBJ2-5, with 12 bases aligning to TRBD2. This CDR3 is 14 amino acids long. Trimming at V came to 5 bases and at J to 5 bases, leaving 3 bases not matched to a gene. Looked up from germline, CDR1 is PRHDT and CDR2 is FYEKMQ (reference sequence). The CDR3 loop reads CASSRGTSGETQYF. DNA of the CDR3: TGTGCCAGCAGCCGCGGGACTAGCGGGGAGACCCAGTACTTC.

The chain links TRBV7-9 to TRBJ2-5; D remains unclear. The germline V gene encodes CDR1 SEHNR and CDR2 FQNEAQ (reference sequence). The CDR3 length is 14 residues. Trimming removed 5 bases from V and 3 bases from J, with 13 bases in between. The CDR3: CASSPNWVEETQYF. Written as DNA, the CDR3 is TGTGCCAGCAGCCCCAACTGGGTAGAAGAGACCCAGTACTTC.

The V call is TRBV3-1, the J call TRBJ2-3; 10 bases map to TRBD2. The CDR3 length is 17 residues. V was pared by 0 bases and J by 1 base, with 4 bases of the junction left unmatched. CDR1 and CDR2 from the germline V gene are LGHDT and YNNKEL (reference sequence). This chain's CDR3 is CASSQDVTSGRTDTQYF. In DNA form, the CDR3 reads TGTGCCAGCAGCCAAGATGTGACTAGCGGGCGCACAGATACGCAGTATTTT.

Only a few counts were recorded for this clonotype. The V gene is TRBV12-3 or TRBV12-4, the J gene TRBJ2-3; TRBD2 matches at 14 bases. The CDR3 length is 16 residues. V lost 10 bases and J lost 2; bases outside the gene matches: 8. CDR3 amino acids: CATGGGLAGVTDTQYF. The CDR3 region has the DNA TGTGCCACCGGGGGGGGACTAGCGGGGGTCACAGATACGCAGTATTTT.

This clonotype appeared a few times. The chain couples TRBV20-1 to TRBJ2-7; tentatively, D is TRBD1 (6 bases). CDR1 is DFQATT, CDR2 SNEGSKA, per germline (reference sequence). V was pared by 0 bases and J by 7 bases, with 19 bases between. CDR3 length equals 15 residues. CDR3 bases: TGCAGTGCTAGAGACCGGTCGGACAGTCGATGGGAGCAGTACTTC. Protein: CSARDRSDSRWEQYF.

The rearrangement uses TRBV10-3 and TRBJ2-3, with TRBD2 identical over 11 bases. V lost 4 bases to trimming and J lost 2 bases; unmatched junction nucleotides: 11. The CDR3 extends over 18 amino acids. Germline V gene data show CDR1 as ENHRY and CDR2 as SYGVKD. The DNA for the CDR3 is TGTGCCATCAGTGTCCCCAATATAGCGGGAGGGATCACAGATACGCAGTATTTT. It translates to CAISVPNIAGGITDTQYF.

This clonotype was seen more than once but under ten times. The rearrangement uses TRBV5-1 and TRBJ2-1; 11 bases match TRBD2. Trimming cost V 0 bases and J 3 bases; bases outside gene matches: 8. The CDR3 consists of 18 residues. Looked up from germline, CDR1 is SGHRS and CDR2 is YFSETQ. The CDR3 sequence is CASSLEGSGLAVYNEQFF. Written as DNA, the CDR3 is TGCGCCAGCAGCTTGGAGGGGTCGGGACTAGCGGTCTACAATGAGCAGTTCTTC. Variable domain in full (rest from reference TRBV5-1 and TRBJ2-1): KAGVTQTPRYLIKTRGQQVTLSCSPISGHRSVSWYQQTPGQGLQFLFEYFSETQRNKGNFPGRFSGRQFSNSRSEMNVSTLELGDSALYLCASSLEGSGLAVYNEQFFGPGTRLTVL.

This clonotype was seen at least ten times. The chain combines TRBV5-1 with TRBJ2-3; 7 nucleotides align to TRBD1. This CDR3 has 15 amino acids. The trim removed 4 bases at V and 6 bases at J, leaving 11 bases unmatched. Germline V lookup: CDR1 SGHRS, CDR2 YFSETQ. CDR3 sequence (DNA): TGCGCCAGCAGCCATATGGCAGGGGGTTATGATACGCAGTATTTT. This gives the protein CASSHMAGGYDTQYF.

The CDR3 bases are TGTGCCAGCAGCTTATATGGCCCCAGAGATACGCAGTATTTT. The encoded protein is CASSLYGPRDTQYF. The gene calls are TRBV11-2 and TRBJ2-3; no clear D gene. The CDR3 spans 14 residues. Germline V CDR1 and CDR2: SGHAT, FQNNGV. Trimming removed 2 bases from V and 5 bases from J, with 11 bases in between.

The chain links TRBV20-1 to TRBJ2-7; D possibly matches TRBD1 or TRBD2 (5 bases each). This CDR3 has 16 residues. Deletions cut 1 base from V and 2 bases from J, with 18 bases between. Germline values: CDR1 DFQATT, CDR2 SNEGSKA (reference sequence). The CDR3 reads CSARGWDGRKPYEQYF. Here the CDR3 DNA reads TGCAGTGCTAGAGGTTGGGACGGACGAAAACCCTACGAGCAGTACTTC.

The table lists this clonotype with many counts. V gene TRBV7-9 combines with J gene TRBJ1-1; 10 bases map to TRBD1. The trim removed 5 bases at V and 1 base at J, leaving 4 bases unmatched. Germline lookup yields CDR1 SEHNR and CDR2 FQNEAQ (reference sequence). The CDR3 covers 15 residues. CDR3 loop: CASSPDRGRNTEAFF. The CDR3 coding sequence is TGTGCCAGCAGCCCCGACAGGGGGCGGAACACTGAAGCTTTCTTT.

This clonotype was detected only a few times. The chain has TRBV3-1 and TRBJ2-4; D is uncertain. V lost 0 bases, J lost 0 bases, and 12 bases lay in between. Germline CDR1 reads LGHDT; CDR2 reads YNNKEL (reference sequence). This CDR3 is 17 amino acids long. The CDR3 sequence: CASSQDPAALAKNIQYF. The CDR3 DNA sequence: TGTGCCAGCAGCCAAGATCCAGCTGCTCTAGCCAAAAACATTCAGTACTTC.

The chain uses TRBV6-5 and TRBJ2-5; D gene ambiguous. The CDR3 contains 13 residues. Trimming took off 0 bases at V and 5 bases at J, with 7 bases between the two ends. The germline V gene encodes CDR1 MNHEY and CDR2 SVGAGI. In nucleotides, the CDR3 is TGTGCCAGCAGTTACTCGTACCGGGAGACCCAGTACTTC. Encoded protein: CASSYSYRETQYF.